This T cell receptor beta chain was identified during a study of T cell responses to AZD1222 COVID-19 vaccine. Study overall: Analysis merged second doses at about 4 or about 12 weeks.

V lost 4 bases to trimming and J lost 6 bases; unmatched junction nucleotides: 8. The CDR3 is 15 residues long. The germline CDR1 and CDR2 sequences are LNHNV and YYDKDF (reference sequence). General observations from the study: A mostly white British donor set with more females was recruited, and clonal diversity was possibly underestimated.

Profiling relied on immunoSEQ multiplex PCR, and the TCRdb table lists in-frame clones only, not all of them. The table includes 95,000 to 150,000 clones, 85% to 90% detected once. This clone was found once. What it binds is not known. The rearrangement uses TRBV15 and TRBJ1-5, with TRBD1 identical over 8 bases. The source of this sequence is an adult in good health. This material consisted of peripheral blood, taken on day 0 of AZD1222 vaccination. The CDR3 is CATSIAGGESQPQHF. In DNA, the CDR3 is TGTGCCACCAGCATTGCAGGGGGCGAAAGTCAGCCCCAGCATTTT.